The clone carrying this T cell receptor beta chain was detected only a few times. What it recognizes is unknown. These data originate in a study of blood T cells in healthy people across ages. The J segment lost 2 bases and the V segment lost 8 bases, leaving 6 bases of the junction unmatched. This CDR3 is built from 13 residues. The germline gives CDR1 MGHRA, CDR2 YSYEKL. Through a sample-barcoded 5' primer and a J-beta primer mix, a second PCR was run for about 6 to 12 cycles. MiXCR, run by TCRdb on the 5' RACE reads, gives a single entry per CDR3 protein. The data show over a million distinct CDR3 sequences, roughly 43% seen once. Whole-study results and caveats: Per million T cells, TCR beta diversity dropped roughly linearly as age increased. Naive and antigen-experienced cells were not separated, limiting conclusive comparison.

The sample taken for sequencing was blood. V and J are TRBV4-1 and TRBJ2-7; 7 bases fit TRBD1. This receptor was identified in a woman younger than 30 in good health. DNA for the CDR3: TGCGCCAGCTCTGGGACAGAGACCTACGAGCAGTACTTC. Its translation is CASSGTETYEQYF.